This entry lists 17 T cell receptor beta chains sequenced from one sample in a study of regulatory T cells in long-lasting Graves disease. Time point in this sample: newly diagnosed GD, antithyroid drugs for less than 3 months. RNA extracted from PBMCs served as the sequencing template. Arm-PCR of CDR3 regions and iRepertoire HTBI primers were used to build TCR beta libraries. Each CDR3 protein is one row after TCRdb ran MiXCR on the multiplex PCR reads. The sample has hundreds of thousands of distinct CDR3 sequences; around 16% are singletons. These data are also associated with another study on T cells in Graves' hyperthyroidism and ophthalmopathy.

The specimen comprised peripheral blood mononuclear cells (PBMCs), sampled at new diagnosis, from a patient treated with antithyroid drugs. Every receptor here comes from a man younger than 30 with Graves disease.

This clonotype has a count of ten or more. The chain recombines TRBV12-3 or TRBV12-4 with TRBJ2-7; 9 nucleotides agree with TRBD1. The J segment lost 1 base and the V segment lost 5 bases, leaving 6 bases of the junction unmatched. The CDR3 has 15 residues. The CDR3: CASSTPDRGSYEQYF. The CDR3, as DNA: TGTGCCAGCAGTACCCCGGACAGGGGTTCCTACGAGCAGTACTTC.

V gene TRBV7-3 combines with J gene TRBJ2-3; a weak D match, TRBD1 (5 bases). CDR3 size: 15 residues. Germline V gene lookup returns CDR1 SGHTA and CDR2 FQGTGA. The germline V and J ends were trimmed by 5 bases and 1 base, with 13 bases remaining between them. DNA for the CDR3: TGTGCCAGCAGCCTAGGGGCTCGCGGCACAGATACGCAGTATTTT. It yields the protein CASSLGARGTDTQYF.

The chain joins TRBV7-9 to TRBJ1-5; no reliable D call. The V and J ends lost 5 bases and 3 bases respectively, with 8 bases between them. The CDR3 length is 13 residues. Germline CDR1 reads SEHNR; CDR2 reads FQNEAQ (reference sequence). CDR3 residues: CASSLIDNQPQHF. The CDR3 DNA follows: TGTGCCAGCAGCCTCATAGACAATCAGCCCCAGCATTTT.

This clonotype was counted many times. J is TRBJ2-7 and V is TRBV11-2; a weak D match, TRBD1 (5 bases). CDR1 is SGHAT, CDR2 FQNNGV, per germline. V lost 4 bases, J lost 6 bases, and 13 bases lay in between. The CDR3 length is 13 residues. The chain's CDR3 is CASSSSSGSEQYF. The CDR3 DNA is TGTGCCAGCAGCTCTTCGTCAGGGTCCGAGCAGTACTTC.

In this sample, this clonotype turned up a few times. This chain links TRBV3-1 with TRBJ2-5; D could derive from TRBD1 or TRBD2 (5 bases each). The germline V gene encodes CDR1 LGHDT and CDR2 YNNKEL (reference sequence). Trimming stripped 1 base from V and 3 bases from J, with 18 bases between. The CDR3 runs to 17 residues. This CDR3 is CASSQAVRAGSEETQYF. For the CDR3, the DNA is TGTGCCAGCAGCCAAGCTGTGAGGGCAGGGAGTGAAGAGACCCAGTACTTC.

This clonotype was counted ten times or more. CDR3 region: CASSFQDNYGYTF. In DNA, the CDR3 is TGTGCCAGCAGTTTCCAAGATAACTATGGCTACACCTTC. The chain joins TRBV6-2 or TRBV6-3 to TRBJ1-2; D call uncertain. The CDR3 totals 13 residues. Per germline, CDR1 MNHEY and CDR2 SVGEGT. V was clipped by 4 bases and J by 1 base, with 7 bases between them.

The chain recombines TRBV5-1 with TRBJ2-1, with D possibly matching TRBD2 (7 bases). V dropped 9 bases and J dropped 5 bases, with 21 bases sitting between them. The CDR3 is 15 residues long. The germline gives CDR1 SGHRS, CDR2 YFSETQ. In nucleotides, the CDR3 is TGCGCCACTGGCCTTAGGGGGGGTTTAAACAATGAGCAGTTCTTC. Translating gives CATGLRGGLNNEQFF.

This clonotype has ten or more counts. CDR3 DNA sequence: TGCGCCAGCAGCTTCTCTGGGGGCAGCGAGCAGTACTTC. Its translation: CASSFSGGSEQYF. The chain employs TRBV5-1 and TRBJ2-7, with D perhaps TRBD1 (6 bases). The CDR3 contains 13 residues. V lost 2 bases and J lost 6, with 12 bases in between. Per the germline V gene, CDR1 is SGHRS and CDR2 is YFSETQ. Drawing the rest from reference TRBV5-1 and TRBJ2-7, the complete variable domain is KAGVTQTPRYLIKTRGQQVTLSCSPISGHRSVSWYQQTPGQGLQFLFEYFSETQRNKGNFPGRFSGRQFSNSRSEMNVSTLELGDSALYLCASSFSGGSEQYFGPGTRLTVT.

There are many counts of this clonotype. This sequence joins TRBV12-3 or TRBV12-4 and TRBJ2-1; 13 nucleotides line up with TRBD2. V dropped 5 bases and J dropped 9; count of bases not matched to a gene: 10. This CDR3 is built from 16 residues. CDR3 nucleotides: TGTGCCAGCAGTCCCTGGACTAGCGGGAGTTCAGGTGAGCAGTTCTTC. Protein sequence: CASSPWTSGSSGEQFF.

This clonotype appeared a few times. The chain links TRBV6-2 or TRBV6-3 to TRBJ1-2, with D tentatively TRBD1 (6 bases). Trimming removed 4 bases from V and 0 bases from J, with 12 bases in between. The V gene's germline CDR1 is MNHEY and CDR2 SVGEGT. The CDR3 has 15 amino acids. The CDR3 DNA reads as TGTGCCAGCAGTTCTGACAGGAGGGCTAACTATGGCTACACCTTC. Translating gives CASSSDRRANYGYTF.

A remark on this clonotype: A read error may produce the germline difference seen at one junction end. V usage is TRBV28 and J usage is TRBJ2-7, with 10 bases lining up with TRBD2. Germline V gene data show CDR1 as MDHEN and CDR2 as SYDVKM. CDR3 length: 14 residues. The DNA of the CDR3 is TGTGCCAGCAGTTTCCCCCAGCGGGAGGGCTCCCTTTTCTTC. Translating gives CASSFPQREGSLFF.

This clonotype has at least ten counts. The chain carries TRBV28 and TRBJ2-5; possibly TRBD2 for D (7 bases). V was pared by 6 bases and J by 1 base, with 15 bases between. The CDR3 consists of 15 residues. Germline V gene sequence: CDR1 MDHEN, CDR2 SYDVKM. DNA for the CDR3: TGTGCCAGCAGAGGGGCCGGGGGGCCCCAAGAGACCCAGTACTTC. Encoded protein: CASRGAGGPQETQYF.

This clonotype was seen at least ten times. The chain employs TRBV20-1 and TRBJ2-1; 7 bases map to TRBD1. V was pared by 0 bases and J by 6 bases, with 8 bases of the junction left unmatched. This CDR3 spans 15 amino acids. Germline CDR1 is DFQATT and CDR2 is SNEGSKA (reference sequence). The CDR3 spells CSARDRGTALNEQFF. The CDR3 DNA reads TGCAGTGCTAGAGATCGAGGGACAGCGCTCAATGAGCAGTTCTTC.

This clonotype showed up many times. The chain recombines TRBV3-1 with TRBJ2-3, with 7 bases fitting TRBD1. V lost 1 base, J lost 8 bases, and 9 bases stayed unmatched. Germline lookup yields CDR1 LGHDT and CDR2 YNNKEL (reference sequence). The CDR3 spans 15 residues. Here the CDR3 reads CASSQGTGPQSTQYF. Written as DNA, the CDR3 is TGTGCCAGCAGCCAAGGGACAGGACCCCAGAGTACGCAGTATTTT.

This clonotype was detected many times. The chain joins TRBV2 to TRBJ2-1; TRBD2 matches 9 bases. The junction had 9 bases not matched to a gene; V was cut back by 6 bases and J by 6 bases. In germline, CDR1 is SNHLY, CDR2 FYNNEI. The CDR3 spans 15 residues. CDR3 sequence: CASRTSGRPGNEQFF. The DNA of the CDR3 is TGTGCCAGCAGGACTAGCGGTAGACCGGGCAATGAGCAGTTCTTC.

The chain employs TRBV11-2 and TRBJ2-3; TRBD1 might be the D (6 bases). The V and J ends lost 3 bases and 1 base respectively, with 14 bases between them. There are 16 residues in the CDR3. Per germline, CDR1 SGHAT and CDR2 FQNNGV. CDR3 nucleotides: TGTGCCAGCAGCTTTAGGTTCCGGACAGGCACAGATACGCAGTATTTT. This translates into CASSFRFRTGTDTQYF.

The sample holds many counts of this clonotype. J is TRBJ2-1 and V is TRBV7-9; D tentatively fits TRBD1 or TRBD2 (5 bases each). Germline CDR1 reads SEHNR; CDR2 reads FQNEAQ (reference sequence). This CDR3 region has 15 residues. Trimming left V 5 bases short and J 1 base short, with 12 bases between. The CDR3 loop reads CASSPTEGSYNEQFF. The CDR3 region has the DNA TGTGCCAGCAGCCCTACTGAGGGGTCCTACAATGAGCAGTTCTTC. The variable domain in full, completed from reference TRBV7-9 and TRBJ2-1, reads DTGVSQNPRHKITKRGQNVTFRCDPISEHNRLYWYRQTLGQGPEFLTYFQNEAQLEKSRLLSDRFSAERPKGSFSTLEIQRTEQGDSAMYLCASSPTEGSYNEQFFGPGTRLTVL.